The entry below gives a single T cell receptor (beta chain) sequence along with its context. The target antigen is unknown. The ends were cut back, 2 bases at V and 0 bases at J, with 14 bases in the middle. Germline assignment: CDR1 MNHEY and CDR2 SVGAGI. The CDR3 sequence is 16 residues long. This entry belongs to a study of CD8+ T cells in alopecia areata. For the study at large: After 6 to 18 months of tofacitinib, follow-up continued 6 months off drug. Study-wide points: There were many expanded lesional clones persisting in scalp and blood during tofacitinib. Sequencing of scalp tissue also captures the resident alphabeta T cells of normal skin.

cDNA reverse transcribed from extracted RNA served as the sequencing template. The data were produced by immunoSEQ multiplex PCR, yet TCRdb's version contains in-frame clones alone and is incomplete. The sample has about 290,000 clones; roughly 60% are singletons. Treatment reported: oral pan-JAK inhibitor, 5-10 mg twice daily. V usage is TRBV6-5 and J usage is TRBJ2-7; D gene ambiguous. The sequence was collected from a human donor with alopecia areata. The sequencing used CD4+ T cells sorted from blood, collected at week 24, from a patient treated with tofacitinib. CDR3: CASSYRALPTSYEQYF. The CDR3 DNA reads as TGTGCCAGCAGTTACCGGGCCCTTCCAACCTCCTACGAGCAGTACTTC.